This T cell receptor (beta chain) was observed in a study of T-cell memory formation after mild COVID-19. cDNA libraries for TCR alpha and TCR beta, carrying sample barcodes and UMIs, came from 5'RACE with constant-segment primers. In TCRdb, the 5' RACE reads were re-called with MiXCR into one record per CDR3 protein. The data contain over 300,000 distinct CDR3 sequences, about 20% of them seen just once; the ten biggest clones take up around 20%. Whole-study results and caveats: CD4+ clones that contracted lay mainly in CM and EM; CD8+ ones lay in EMRA. Contracting clones from day 15 to 85 had balanced CD4/CD8; later expanders favoured CD4+.

With respect to this clonotype: The antigen is unknown.

The CDR3 contains 12 residues. CDR1 and CDR2 (germline): SGDLS, YYNGEE. V lost 3 bases and J 6 bases, leaving 8 bases between the germline ends. The TCR originated in a man in his late teens or twenties who had mild COVID-19 (a few samples of this study predate the infection). Cell type and time point are not known. The sequenced sample was PBMCs or a T cell subset sorted from them (not recorded which). This chain links TRBV9 with TRBJ2-3, with D hard to call. The CDR3 DNA reads as TGTGCCAGCAGCGCCCGGGCGGATACGCAGTATTTT. The encoded protein is CASSARADTQYF.